Presented here are 11 T cell receptor beta chains from one specimen sequenced in a study of T cell responses to AZD1222 COVID-19 vaccine. Sequenced by immunoSEQ multiplex PCR; TCRdb stores in-frame clones only, minus some. The table has around 110,000 clones, roughly 92% seen once; the top ten hold approximately 1.5%. The sequences come from peripheral blood, collected on day 0 of AZD1222 vaccination. These receptors were obtained from an adult in good health.

This sequence joins TRBV19 and TRBJ2-7; D possibly matches TRBD1 or TRBD2 (5 bases each). The CDR3 consists of 14 residues. The germline V and J ends were trimmed by 4 bases and 2 bases, with 12 bases remaining between them. Germline CDR1 LNHDA, CDR2 SQIVND (reference sequence). The CDR3 bases are TGTGCCAGTAGTAGTGGGACGGTCGCCTACGAGCAGTACTTC. As protein: CASSSGTVAYEQYF.

The chain links TRBV10-2 to TRBJ1-5, with 7 bases identical to TRBD1. CDR1 WSHSY and CDR2 SAAADI come from the germline V gene. The ends lost 6 bases at V and 7 bases at J; junction bases unmatched: 3. This CDR3 contains 12 residues. The CDR3 DNA follows: TGCGCCAGCAGCCTCAGGGGGCAGCCCCAGCATTTT. Translated, it gives CASSLRGQPQHF.

This chain links TRBV2 with TRBJ2-3, with TRBD2 matching 7 bases. Germline V gene lookup returns CDR1 SNHLY and CDR2 FYNNEI. CDR3 size: 14 residues. V was pared by 5 bases and J by 6 bases, with 8 bases of the junction left unmatched. The CDR3: CASSPAGREDTQYF. CDR3 coding DNA: TGTGCCAGCAGTCCAGCGGGGCGAGAGGATACGCAGTATTTT. The full variable domain, rest sourced from reference TRBV2 and TRBJ2-3, is EPEVTQTPSHQVTQMGQEVILRCVPISNHLYFYWYRQILGQKVEFLVSFYNNEISEKSEIFDDQFSVERPDGSNFTLKIRSTKLEDSAMYFCASSPAGREDTQYFGPGTRLTVL.

The chain couples TRBV5-1 to TRBJ2-7; D call uncertain. The length of the CDR3 is 15 residues. The V end was cut by 4 bases, the J end by 0 bases, with 14 bases between. The germline V gene has CDR1 SGHRS and CDR2 YFSETQ. DNA of the CDR3: TGCGCCAGCAGCCCTAGGACGGTACCCTCCTACGAGCAGTACTTC. This translates into CASSPRTVPSYEQYF.

V usage is TRBV5-1 and J usage is TRBJ1-3; D not certain. V dropped 4 bases and J dropped 0 bases, with 14 bases sitting between them. Germline assignment: CDR1 SGHRS and CDR2 YFSETQ. This CDR3 is 16 amino acids long. The CDR3 loop is CASSATGVPSGNTIYF. CDR3 in DNA: TGCGCCAGCAGCGCTACTGGGGTCCCCTCTGGAAACACCATATATTTT.

The CDR3 spells CASSWGQGTDPQHF. The CDR3 nucleotides are TGCGCCAGCAGCTGGGGACAGGGGACCGACCCCCAGCATTTT. V gene TRBV5-1 combines with J gene TRBJ1-5, with 10 nucleotides matching TRBD1. There are 14 residues in the CDR3. From germline, CDR1 is SGHRS and CDR2 YFSETQ. V shed 3 bases, J shed 10 bases, and the junction held 7 bases outside the gene matches.

The table lists this clone with a count of one. The chain uses TRBV9 and TRBJ2-3; D may be TRBD1 or TRBD2 (5 bases each). The CDR3 runs to 15 residues. Trimming left V 4 bases short and J 0 bases short, with 12 bases between. From germline, CDR1 is SGDLS and CDR2 YYNGEE. In nucleotides, the CDR3 is TGTGCCAGCAGCATGGGGACGCCTAGCACAGATACGCAGTATTTT. Its protein product is CASSMGTPSTDTQYF.

The rearrangement joins TRBV27 to TRBJ2-7, with D possibly being TRBD2 (6 bases). The CDR3 spans 15 residues. V was shortened by 5 bases and J by 2 bases, with 16 bases between the two germline ends. Germline V gene lookup returns CDR1 MNHEY and CDR2 SMNVEV (reference sequence). CDR3 sequence: CASSPTGASAYEQYV. In DNA, the CDR3 is TGTGCCAGCAGTCCTACAGGCGCTAGCGCCTACGAGCAGTACGTC.

The rearrangement joins TRBV27 to TRBJ1-6, with 8 bases that match TRBD1. Trimming took 8 bases from V and 8 from J; bases not matched to a gene: 5. CDR1 is MNHEY and CDR2 is SMNVEV in the germline V gene (reference sequence). This CDR3 region has 13 residues. CDR3 amino acids: CASGDRGDSPLHF. The CDR3 bases are TGTGCCAGCGGAGACAGGGGAGATTCACCCCTCCACTTT.

The V call is TRBV3-1 (or the pseudogene TRBV3-2), the J call TRBJ2-2; D unclear. CDR3 length equals 12 residues. Trimming cost V 4 bases and J 5 bases, with 5 bases left between them. CDR1 is LGHDT, CDR2 YNNKEL, per germline (reference sequence). For the CDR3, the DNA is TGTGCCAGCAGCCCCTTTACCGGGGAGCTGTTTTTT. Translating it yields CASSPFTGELFF.

The V gene is TRBV24-1, the J gene TRBJ2-3; 10 bases align to TRBD1. The CDR3 sequence is 17 residues long. The trim removed 5 bases at V and 0 bases at J, leaving 7 bases unmatched. Looked up from germline, CDR1 is KGHDR and CDR2 is SFDVKD. Here the CDR3 DNA reads TGTGCCACCAGTGGCGGGACAGGGGCCCCGAGCACAGATACGCAGTATTTT. It encodes CATSGGTGAPSTDTQYF.